This T cell receptor beta chain came from a study of CD8 T cells in Susac syndrome (dated by TCRdb to 2018 to 2020). With respect to the entire study: Of the Susac syndrome patients who were sequenced, roughly 8 were in clinical remission while 5 or 6 had clinically active disease. At blood withdrawal, Susac syndrome patients were therapy-naive, treated with corticosteroids (with IVIg additionally given to some), or treated with IVIg alone. Repertoire sequencing was used to test whether CD8+ T cell activation and differentiation in Susac syndrome was antigen driven. CD8+ T cell repertoire clonality was compared between around eleven healthy donors, approximately 14 Susac syndrome patients and fewer than 19 multiple sclerosis patients. The research as a whole found: Sixteen Susac-specific public clones were identified in the total CD8+ repertoire, and roughly five Susac-specific public clones were identified in the CD8+ TEMRA repertoire. The number of individuals in the TCR sequencing and HLA analysis was recognized as being relatively small. Clonal expansion was observed in Susac syndrome CD8+ repertoires, with the highest expansion in CD8+ TEMRA cells and greater expansion in clinically active than in remitting patients.

Peripheral blood CD8+ and CD4+ T cells from healthy donors, Susac syndrome patients and multiple sclerosis patients were profiled by high-throughput TCR beta sequencing. Susac syndrome patients met recently defined diagnostic criteria for definite or probable disease. Bulk CD8+ and CD4+ T cells were purified magnetically by negative isolation, whereas CD8+ TEMRA cells were enriched by FACS. Blood was collected in EDTA tubes and processed within 24 hours, with PBMCs isolated through density gradient centrifugation. PBMCs destined for TCR sequencing were cryopreserved in liquid nitrogen and later thawed in a 37 °C water bath. The sorted or isolated CD4+, CD8+ and CD8+ TEMRA cells reached a purity of at least 90%. The V end gives up 3 bases and the J end 1 base, leaving 6 bases in the junction not matched to a gene. CDR1 is given as SEHNR and CDR2 as FQNEAQ, both from the germline V gene (reference sequence). The CDR3 runs 16 amino acids, cysteine and phenylalanine included. Left in the record is the CDR3 DNA by itself, 48 bases read in frame from the first base.

RNA was extracted using the RNeasy kit, and roughly 0.5 to 1 microgram was reverse transcribed with random hexamers. The immunoSEQ multiplex PCR assay, covering 54 Vbeta and 13 Jbeta segments, was used to amplify TCR beta CDR3 regions. To correct PCR amplification bias, a synthetic template baseline was used for both primer optimization and computational correction. As for the original processing: Reads were annotated to V, D and J genes per IMGT and analyzed with immunoSEQ Analyzer, keeping only productive sequences. Clonality was calculated as one minus the Shannon entropy normalized by log2 of the number of productive unique sequences. For each patient and control, public and private clones were evaluated among the 100 most prevalent clones. A clone was defined as Susac-specific if it was absent from the healthy and MS cohorts, from some 980 published viral clones and from other ImmuneACCESS disease sequences. The public reads were reprocessed in TCRdb via fastp at Q25 and MiXCR, keeping in-frame beta chains. Every entry covers one CDR3 protein and lists the most common genes and DNA from its rows. Clone size and V and J calls follow TCRdb, not the original study. The sample profile shows 150,000 to 200,000 distinct CDR3 sequences; 85% to 95% of them were found once. Clones ranked in the top ten supply 0.15% to 0.2% of the sample.

Concerning this clonotype: It has no known antigen specificity. Qualities for individual bases were not recorded, and no much larger clone is one base off.

The material sequenced was CD8+ T cells from PBMCs. The TCR originated in a human donor with Susac syndrome. This chain is built from TRBV7-9 and TRBJ2-4, and TRBD2 aligns with 7 junction nucleotides. The nucleotide sequence is TGTGCCAGCAGCTTGGTAGCGGGCGCGGCCAAAAACATTCAGTACTTC. The resulting protein is CASSLVAGAAKNIQYF.